This paragraph reports one T cell receptor (beta chain). After removal of 8 bases from V and 6 bases from J, the junction contained 10 bases not matched to a gene. The CDR3 sequence is 14 residues long. Germline-derived CDR1 and CDR2 are SGHAT and FQNNGV. The data belong to a study of OX40 agonist ivuxolimab in advanced cancers. Study as a whole: Therapy given before enrollment (anti-PD-1, anti-PD-L1 or anti-CTLA-4) was allowed, and 30% to 50% had some.

Profiled with immunoSEQ multiplex PCR; TCRdb holds only in-frame clones, not every one. The top ten clones hold around 2.5% of a sample with approximately 79,000 clones, approximately 86% of them seen once. The starting material was CD4+ or CD8+ T cells sorted from blood, obtained in a trial of the OX40 agonist ivuxolimab. The gene calls are TRBV11-2 and TRBJ2-3; TRBD2 matches at 8 bases. This TCR was recovered from an adult with an advanced solid tumor such as melanoma, head and neck, liver or kidney cancer. CDR3 in DNA: TGTGCCAGCGGCCCGGGGGGGCTTGGGGATACGCAGTATTTT. This gives the protein CASGPGGLGDTQYF. Together with reference TRBV11-2 and TRBJ2-3, the CDR3 gives the full variable domain: EAGVAQSPRYKIIEKRQSVAFWCNPISGHATLYWYQQILGQGPKLLIQFQNNGVVDDSQLPKDRFSAERLKGVDSTLKIQPAKLEDSAVYLCASGPGGLGDTQYFGPGTRLTVL.